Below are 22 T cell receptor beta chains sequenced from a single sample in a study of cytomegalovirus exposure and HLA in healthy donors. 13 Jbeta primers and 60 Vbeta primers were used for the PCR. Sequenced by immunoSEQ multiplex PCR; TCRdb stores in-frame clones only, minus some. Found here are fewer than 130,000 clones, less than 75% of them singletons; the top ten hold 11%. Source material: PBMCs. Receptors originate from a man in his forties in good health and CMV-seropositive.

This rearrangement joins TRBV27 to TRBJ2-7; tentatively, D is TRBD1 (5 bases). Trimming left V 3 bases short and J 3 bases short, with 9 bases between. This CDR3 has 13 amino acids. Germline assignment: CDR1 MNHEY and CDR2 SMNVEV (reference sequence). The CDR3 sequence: CASSFRQNYEQYF. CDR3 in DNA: TGTGCCAGCAGTTTTAGACAGAACTACGAGCAGTACTTC.

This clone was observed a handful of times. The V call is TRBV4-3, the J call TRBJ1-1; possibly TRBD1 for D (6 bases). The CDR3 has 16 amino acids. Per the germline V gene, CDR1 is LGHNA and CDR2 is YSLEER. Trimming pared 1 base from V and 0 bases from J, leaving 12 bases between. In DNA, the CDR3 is TGCGCCAGCAGCCAAGGCCCAGGGGTCATGAACACTGAAGCTTTCTTT. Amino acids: CASSQGPGVMNTEAFF.

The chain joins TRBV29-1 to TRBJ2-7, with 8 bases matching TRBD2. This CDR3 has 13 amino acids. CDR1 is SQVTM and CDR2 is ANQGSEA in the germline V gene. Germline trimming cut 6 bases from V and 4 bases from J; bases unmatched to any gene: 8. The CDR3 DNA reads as TGCAGCGTCCTAAGCGGGAGCTCGTACGAGCAGTACTTC. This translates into CSVLSGSSYEQYF.

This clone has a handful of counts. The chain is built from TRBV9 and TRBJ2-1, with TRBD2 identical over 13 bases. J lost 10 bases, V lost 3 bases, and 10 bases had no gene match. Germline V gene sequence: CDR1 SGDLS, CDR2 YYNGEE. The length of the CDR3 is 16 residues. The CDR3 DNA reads TGTGCCAGCAGCGGTTCCGGGACTAGCGGGATAAGAGAGCAGTTCTTC. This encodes CASSGSGTSGIREQFF.

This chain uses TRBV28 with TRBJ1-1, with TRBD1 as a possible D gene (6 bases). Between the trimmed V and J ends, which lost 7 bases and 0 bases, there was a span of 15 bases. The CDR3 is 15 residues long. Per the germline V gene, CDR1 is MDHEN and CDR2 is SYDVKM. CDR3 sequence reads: CASTQRGGMNTEAFF. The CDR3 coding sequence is TGTGCCAGCACTCAGAGGGGGGGTATGAACACTGAAGCTTTCTTT. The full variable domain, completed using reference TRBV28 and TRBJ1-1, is DVKVTQSSRYLVKRTGEKVFLECVQDMDHENMFWYRQDPGLGLRLIYFSYDVKMKEKGDIPEGYSVSREKKERFSLILESASTNQTSMYLCASTQRGGMNTEAFFGQGTRLTVV.

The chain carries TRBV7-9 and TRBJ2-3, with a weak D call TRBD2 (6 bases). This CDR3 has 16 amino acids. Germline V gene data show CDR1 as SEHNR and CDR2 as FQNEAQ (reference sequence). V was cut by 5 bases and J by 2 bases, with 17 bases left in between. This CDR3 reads CASSPRRDTPTDTQYF. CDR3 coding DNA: TGTGCCAGCAGCCCCCGGCGGGATACACCCACAGATACGCAGTATTTT.

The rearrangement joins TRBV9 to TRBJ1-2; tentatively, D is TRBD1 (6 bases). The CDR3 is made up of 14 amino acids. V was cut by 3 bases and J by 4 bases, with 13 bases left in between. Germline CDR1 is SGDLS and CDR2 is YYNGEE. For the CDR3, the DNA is TGTGCCAGCAGCGCCACGGGACACCTCTATGGCTACACCTTC. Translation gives CASSATGHLYGYTF.

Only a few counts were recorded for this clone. The CDR3 region has the DNA TGTGCCAGCAGTTACTCACGGGATACGCAGTATTTT. Translated: CASSYSRDTQYF. The rearrangement links TRBV6-6 to TRBJ2-3; D ambiguous. This CDR3 contains 12 residues. The V end was cut by 0 bases, the J end by 6 bases, with 4 bases between. Looked up from germline, CDR1 is MNHNY and CDR2 is SVGAGI (reference sequence).

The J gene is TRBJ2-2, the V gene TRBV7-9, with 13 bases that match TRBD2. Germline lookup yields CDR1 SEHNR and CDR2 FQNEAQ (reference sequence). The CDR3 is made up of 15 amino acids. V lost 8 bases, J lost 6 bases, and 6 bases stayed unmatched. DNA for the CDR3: TGTGCCAGCCATCTACTAGCGGGAGGGGCCGGGGAGCTGTTTTTT. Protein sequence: CASHLLAGGAGELFF.

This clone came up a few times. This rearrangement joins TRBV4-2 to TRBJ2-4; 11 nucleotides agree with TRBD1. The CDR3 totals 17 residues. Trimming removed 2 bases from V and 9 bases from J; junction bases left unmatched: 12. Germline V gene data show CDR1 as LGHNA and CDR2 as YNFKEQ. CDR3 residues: CASSQSGQGGALGIQYF. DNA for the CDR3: TGTGCCAGCAGCCAATCGGGACAGGGGGGAGCCTTGGGCATTCAGTACTTC.

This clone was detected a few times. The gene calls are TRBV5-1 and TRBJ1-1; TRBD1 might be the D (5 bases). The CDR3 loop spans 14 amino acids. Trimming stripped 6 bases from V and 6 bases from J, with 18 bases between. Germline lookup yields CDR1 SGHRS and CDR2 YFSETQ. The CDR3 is CASTLGGAQPEAFF. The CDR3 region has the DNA TGCGCCAGCACACTCGGGGGTGCGCAGCCTGAAGCTTTCTTT.

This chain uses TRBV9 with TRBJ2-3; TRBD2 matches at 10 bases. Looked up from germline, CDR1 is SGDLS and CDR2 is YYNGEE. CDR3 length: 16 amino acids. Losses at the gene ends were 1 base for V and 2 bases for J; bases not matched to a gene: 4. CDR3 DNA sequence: TGTGCCAGCAGCGTAACACTAGCGGGGACCACAGATACGCAGTATTTT. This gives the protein CASSVTLAGTTDTQYF.

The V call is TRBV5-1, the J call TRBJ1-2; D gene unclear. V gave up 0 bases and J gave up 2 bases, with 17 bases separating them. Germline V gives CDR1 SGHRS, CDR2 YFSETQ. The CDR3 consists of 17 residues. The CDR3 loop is CASSLERAEALNYGYTF. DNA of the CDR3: TGCGCCAGCAGCTTGGAGAGGGCGGAAGCGTTAAACTATGGCTACACCTTC.

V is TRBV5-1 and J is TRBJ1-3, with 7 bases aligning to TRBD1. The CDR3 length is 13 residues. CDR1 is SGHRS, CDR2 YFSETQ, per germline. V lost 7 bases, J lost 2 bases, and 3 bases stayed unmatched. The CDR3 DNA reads TGCGCCAGCGGACAGGCACCTGGAAACACCATATATTTT. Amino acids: CASGQAPGNTIYF.

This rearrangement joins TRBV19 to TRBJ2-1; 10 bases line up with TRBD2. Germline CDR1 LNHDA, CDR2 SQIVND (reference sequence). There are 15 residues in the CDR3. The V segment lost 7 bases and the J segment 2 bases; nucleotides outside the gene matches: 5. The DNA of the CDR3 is TGTGCCAGTACCCGGACTAGCGGAGCCTACAATGAGCAGTTCTTC. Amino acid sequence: CASTRTSGAYNEQFF.

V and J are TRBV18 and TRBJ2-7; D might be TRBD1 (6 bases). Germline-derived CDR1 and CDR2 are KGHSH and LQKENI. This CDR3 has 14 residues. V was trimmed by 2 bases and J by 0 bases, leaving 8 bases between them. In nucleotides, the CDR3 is TGTGCCAGCTCACCAATGGACAGCTCCTACGAGCAGTACTTC. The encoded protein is CASSPMDSSYEQYF.

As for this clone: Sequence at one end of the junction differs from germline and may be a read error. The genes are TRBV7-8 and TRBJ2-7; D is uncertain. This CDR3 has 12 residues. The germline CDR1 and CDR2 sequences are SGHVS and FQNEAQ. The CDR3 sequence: CASSLGAERRHF. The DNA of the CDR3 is TGTGCCAGCAGCTTAGGAGCCGAGCGTCGCCACTTC.

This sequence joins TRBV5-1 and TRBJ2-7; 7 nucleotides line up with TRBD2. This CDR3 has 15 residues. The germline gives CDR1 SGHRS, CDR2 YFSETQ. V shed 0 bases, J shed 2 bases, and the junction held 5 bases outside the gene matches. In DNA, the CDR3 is TGCGCCAGCAGCTTGGATGGGACTAAGGCCTACGAGCAGTACTTC. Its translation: CASSLDGTKAYEQYF.

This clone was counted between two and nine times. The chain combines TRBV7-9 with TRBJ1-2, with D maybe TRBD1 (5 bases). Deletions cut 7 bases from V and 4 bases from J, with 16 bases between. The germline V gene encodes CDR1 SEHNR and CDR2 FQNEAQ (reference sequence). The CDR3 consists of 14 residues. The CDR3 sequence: CASNDRAGGYGYTF. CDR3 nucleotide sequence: TGTGCCAGCAACGACCGAGCGGGGGGCTATGGCTACACCTTC.

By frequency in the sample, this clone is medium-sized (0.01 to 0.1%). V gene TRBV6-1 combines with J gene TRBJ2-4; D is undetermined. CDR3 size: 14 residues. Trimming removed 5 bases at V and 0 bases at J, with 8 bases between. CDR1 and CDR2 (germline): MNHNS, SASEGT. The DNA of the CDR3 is TGTGCCAGCAGTAACCGAGGAGCCAAAAACATTCAGTACTTC. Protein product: CASSNRGAKNIQYF.

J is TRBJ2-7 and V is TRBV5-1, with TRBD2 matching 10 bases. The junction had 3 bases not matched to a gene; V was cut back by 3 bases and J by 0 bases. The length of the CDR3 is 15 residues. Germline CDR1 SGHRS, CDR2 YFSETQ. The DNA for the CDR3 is TGCGCCAGCAGCTCCCTAGCGGGAGCCTCCTACGAGCAGTACTTC. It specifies CASSSLAGASYEQYF.

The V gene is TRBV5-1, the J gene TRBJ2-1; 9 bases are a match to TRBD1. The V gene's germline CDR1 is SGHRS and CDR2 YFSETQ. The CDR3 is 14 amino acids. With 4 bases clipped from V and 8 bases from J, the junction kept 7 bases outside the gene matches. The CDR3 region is CASSHRQGGDEQFF. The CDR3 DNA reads TGCGCCAGCAGCCACCGACAGGGGGGCGATGAGCAGTTCTTC.